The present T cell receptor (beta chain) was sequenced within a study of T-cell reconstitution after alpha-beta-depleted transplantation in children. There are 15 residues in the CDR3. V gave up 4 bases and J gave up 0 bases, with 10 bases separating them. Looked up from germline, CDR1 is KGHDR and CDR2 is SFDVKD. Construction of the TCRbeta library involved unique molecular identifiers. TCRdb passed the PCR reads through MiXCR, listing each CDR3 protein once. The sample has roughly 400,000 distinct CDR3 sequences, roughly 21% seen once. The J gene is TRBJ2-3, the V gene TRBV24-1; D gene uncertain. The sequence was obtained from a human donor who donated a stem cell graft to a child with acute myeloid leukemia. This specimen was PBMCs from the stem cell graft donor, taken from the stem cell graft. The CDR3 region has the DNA TGTGCCACCAGTGAATCAGGCTGGAGCACAGATACGCAGTATTTT. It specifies CATSESGWSTDTQYF.